What follows describes a single TCR beta chain. The sample belongs to a study of blood T cell repertoires in COVID-19. Study overall: Donors in the United States, Italy and Spain gave samples during acute or convalescent COVID-19.

Per the authors' pipeline: How many nucleated cells were present was estimated from reference gene primer amplification. TCRdb keeps only in-frame clones here, not all; method: immunoSEQ multiplex PCR. The V and J calls and clone size were taken over from that table, and D and trimming were inferred from the DNA. The sample lists about 150,000 clones, around four fifths seen once, with nearly 3% in the top ten. The TCR comes from a woman aged 40 to 50 with active or convalescent COVID-19. The source material was peripheral blood.

In DNA, the CDR3 is TGTGCCAGCAGCCAAGGGACAGGTCGCACTAATGAAAAACTGTTTTTT. It specifies CASSQGTGRTNEKLFF. This chain uses TRBV3-1 (or the pseudogene TRBV3-2) with TRBJ1-4; TRBD1 agrees at 7 bases. The CDR3 loop spans 16 amino acids. The junction had 4 bases not matched to a gene; V was cut back by 1 base and J by 2 bases. CDR1 LGHDT and CDR2 YNNKEL come from the germline V gene (reference sequence).